The T cell receptor (beta chain) under discussion was sequenced for a study of molecular identifiers for immune sequencing clone quantification. Study results and caveats: Clones exceeding 20 RNA copies carried over 99% of effector molecules but under 1% of naive-cell molecules.

TCR libraries were built in bulk with a published protocol and specific TCR primers. TCRdb independently ran MiXCR on the PCR reads; one entry per CDR3 protein. Found here are more than 70,000 distinct CDR3 sequences, over 20% of them singletons; the top ten hold 0.8% to 1.2%. This clonotype has just a few counts. Its cognate antigen is unknown. The sorting of naive CD8 T cells used the CD8+CD4-CCR7+CD45RA+ phenotype. The CDR3 loop spans 15 amino acids. Trimming shortened V by 5 bases and J by 3 bases, and 17 bases separated the two germline ends. Germline V gene data show CDR1 as SGHTA and CDR2 as FQGNSA.

The J gene is TRBJ2-7, the V gene TRBV7-2, with D unresolved. The source is a human donor in good health. Some libraries in this study had Jurkat cell RNA spiked in. Source material: naive CD8+ T cells from blood, with Jurkat cell RNA spiked in. Subset described: FACS-sorted CD8+CD4-CCR7+CD45RA+ naive T cells. As DNA, the CDR3 is TGTGCCAGCAGCCCTCCTTCATTCCCGGGCTACGAGCAGTACTTC. Translating it yields CASSPPSFPGYEQYF.